Listed here are 30 T cell receptor beta chains from one sample, sequenced in a study of T cells in Graves' hyperthyroidism and ophthalmopathy. Template material for amplifying TCR beta CDR3 regions consisted of RNA transcripts. When the TCR CDR3 underwent first-round RT-PCR, the HTBI primer set was used. TCRdb analysed the multiplex PCR reads with MiXCR anew, one entry per CDR3 protein. The table lists a few hundred thousand distinct CDR3 sequences, 20% of them singletons. The sample consisted of blood. The receptors were sampled from a man aged 18 to 29 with Graves' hyperthyroidism.

This clonotype was detected a few times. This rearrangement joins TRBV6-2 or TRBV6-3 to TRBJ2-5, with 9 bases lining up with TRBD1. V was pared by 9 bases and J by 2 bases, with 7 bases of the junction left unmatched. CDR1 is MNHEY and CDR2 is SVGEGT in the germline V gene. The CDR3 runs to 14 residues. In DNA, the CDR3 is TGTGCCAGTACCCGGGACAGGGCGCAAGAGACCCAGTACTTC. This encodes CASTRDRAQETQYF.

This clonotype came up many times. V gene TRBV6-5 combines with J gene TRBJ1-1, with a weak D call TRBD1 (5 bases). The CDR3 contains 14 residues. Trimming removed 0 bases at V and 11 bases at J, with 16 bases between. CDR1 and CDR2 (germline): MNHEY, SVGAGI. In DNA form, the CDR3 reads TGTGCCAGCAGTTACTCGAGGCGGGACTACATGGCTTTCTTT. This codes for CASSYSRRDYMAFF.

The rearrangement links TRBV5-1 to TRBJ2-7; 12 bases align to TRBD2. CDR1 SGHRS and CDR2 YFSETQ come from the germline V gene. CDR3 size: 13 residues. Unmatched junction bases numbered 7, after V lost 4 bases and J lost 11 bases. The CDR3 reads CASSTGLAGREYF. CDR3 DNA: TGCGCCAGCAGCACCGGACTAGCGGGAAGGGAGTACTTC. The full variable domain, rest sourced from reference TRBV5-1 and TRBJ2-7, is KAGVTQTPRYLIKTRGQQVTLSCSPISGHRSVSWYQQTPGQGLQFLFEYFSETQRNKGNFPGRFSGRQFSNSRSEMNVSTLELGDSALYLCASSTGLAGREYFGPGTRLTVT.

This clonotype was recorded at least ten times. The J gene is TRBJ2-2, the V gene TRBV6-1, with 9 bases identical to TRBD2. CDR1 is MNHNS, CDR2 SASEGT, per germline. The CDR3 is 13 amino acids. The J segment lost 7 bases and the V segment lost 8 bases, leaving 5 bases of the junction unmatched. DNA for the CDR3: TGTGCCAGCTCTAGCGGGGTCATCGGGGAGCTGTTTTTT. Translation: CASSSGVIGELFF.

The chain carries TRBV20-1 and TRBJ1-1; tentative D call: TRBD1 (5 bases). The CDR3 covers 13 residues. Trimming shortened V by 6 bases and J by 2 bases, and 13 bases separated the two germline ends. CDR1 is DFQATT, CDR2 SNEGSKA, per germline (reference sequence). CDR3 amino acids: CSAQKGRNTEAFF. CDR3 bases: TGCAGTGCCCAGAAGGGGCGTAACACTGAAGCTTTCTTT.

This clonotype has only a few counts. V gene TRBV2 combines with J gene TRBJ2-5, with no clear D. This CDR3 region has 14 residues. CDR1 is SNHLY and CDR2 is FYNNEI in the germline V gene. V was trimmed by 4 bases and J by 1 base, leaving 10 bases between them. The CDR3, as DNA: TGTGCCAGCAGTGTCTGGACCCGCCAAGAGACCCAGTACTTC. Translation gives CASSVWTRQETQYF. The full variable domain, with the rest looked up from reference TRBV2 and TRBJ2-5, is EPEVTQTPSHQVTQMGQEVILRCVPISNHLYFYWYRQILGQKVEFLVSFYNNEISEKSEIFDDQFSVERPDGSNFTLKIRSTKLEDSAMYFCASSVWTRQETQYFGPGTRLLVL.

The chain joins TRBV6-1 to TRBJ2-7; TRBD2 is a possible D gene (5 bases). In germline, CDR1 is MNHNS, CDR2 SASEGT. V was trimmed by 7 bases and J by 3 bases, leaving 7 bases between them. The CDR3 contains 11 residues. The CDR3 nucleotides read TGTGCCAGCATTGCGGGCTACGAGCAGTACTTC. It codes for CASIAGYEQYF.

This clonotype was counted many times. The rearrangement joins TRBV24-1 to TRBJ2-7; D remains ambiguous. The CDR3 length is 13 residues. Looked up from germline, CDR1 is KGHDR and CDR2 is SFDVKD. V shed 9 bases and J shed 1 base, with 12 bases lying between them. CDR3 amino acids: CATGEAVSYEQYF. CDR3 DNA: TGTGCCACCGGCGAGGCAGTTTCCTACGAGCAGTACTTC.

The CDR3 DNA reads as TGCAGTGCTAGAGAGGCGGGACAGGGTTACCAGCCCCAGCATTTT. Amino acids: CSAREAGQGYQPQHF. The chain combines TRBV20-1 with TRBJ1-5, with TRBD1 matching 9 bases. V lost 0 bases, J lost 7 bases, and 7 bases stayed unmatched. This CDR3 is 15 amino acids long. From germline, CDR1 is DFQATT and CDR2 SNEGSKA (reference sequence).

This clonotype was recorded many times. This chain connects TRBV2 to TRBJ2-7, with unresolved D. This CDR3 is 16 amino acids long. The V gene's germline CDR1 is SNHLY and CDR2 FYNNEI. V shed 2 bases and J shed 0 bases, with 14 bases lying between them. The CDR3 spells CASSEYVAASSYEQYF. The DNA for the CDR3 is TGTGCCAGCAGTGAATACGTTGCGGCCAGCTCCTACGAGCAGTACTTC.

At least ten counts were recorded for this clonotype. The V and J genes are TRBV11-2 and TRBJ2-7, with TRBD1 as a possible D gene (6 bases). Germline lookup yields CDR1 SGHAT and CDR2 FQNNGV. The CDR3 extends over 16 amino acids. Trimming shortened V by 5 bases and J by 4 bases, and 21 bases separated the two germline ends. CDR3 DNA: TGTGCCAGCAGCACACCTACAGGGCTGGCACTATACGAGCAGTACTTC. Protein: CASSTPTGLALYEQYF.

This clonotype was seen a handful of times. The V call is TRBV6-5, the J call TRBJ2-7, with 7 positions matching TRBD1. The germline V gene encodes CDR1 MNHEY and CDR2 SVGAGI. With V trimmed by 0 bases and J by 6 bases, 8 bases remained unmatched. The CDR3 is 15 amino acids. DNA of the CDR3: TGTGCCAGCAGTTACTCTTGGACAGGTGCTGTCGAGCAGTACTTC. This translates into CASSYSWTGAVEQYF.

This clonotype came up many times. The rearrangement links TRBV7-9 to TRBJ2-7, with D perhaps being TRBD1 or TRBD2 (6 bases each). Germline loops: CDR1 SEHNR, CDR2 FQNEAQ (reference sequence). This CDR3 has 16 amino acids. V was trimmed by 1 base and J by 0 bases, leaving 13 bases between them. The CDR3 bases are TGTGCCAGCAGCTTAGGGAGGGACATCTACTCCTACGAGCAGTACTTC. This gives the protein CASSLGRDIYSYEQYF.

This chain joins TRBV19 and TRBJ2-2; D is unclear. V lost 4 bases and J lost 3, with 9 bases in between. The CDR3 consists of 14 residues. CDR1 and CDR2 (germline): LNHDA, SQIVND (reference sequence). The CDR3 DNA follows: TGTGCCAGTAGTAGACCCCATTACACCGGGGAGCTGTTTTTT. Translated: CASSRPHYTGELFF.

This clonotype was counted many times. CDR3 nucleotides: TGTGCCAGCAGTTCAGGTCTGACCAATCAGCCCCAGCATTTT. It is translated as CASSSGLTNQPQHF. The chain couples TRBV27 to TRBJ1-5; no reliable D call. Deletions cut 4 bases from V and 3 bases from J, with 10 bases between. Germline CDR1 MNHEY, CDR2 SMNVEV (reference sequence). This CDR3 comprises 14 residues.

This clonotype was recorded only once. The V call is TRBV20-1, the J call TRBJ2-5, with 8 bases matching TRBD2. CDR3 length: 14 amino acids. Germline-derived CDR1 and CDR2 are DFQATT and SNEGSKA (reference sequence). Trimming at V came to 5 bases and at J to 3 bases, leaving 8 bases not matched to a gene. The CDR3: CSASMTSAKETQYF. In DNA, the CDR3 is TGCAGTGCTTCTATGACTAGCGCGAAAGAGACCCAGTACTTC.

This clonotype was picked up a small number of times. The genes are TRBV6-5 and TRBJ2-2; possibly TRBD1 for D (6 bases). The CDR3 contains 17 residues. Trimming took off 0 bases at V and 7 bases at J, with 18 bases between the two ends. CDR1 and CDR2 (germline): MNHEY, SVGAGI. Here the CDR3 DNA reads TGTGCCAGCAGTTACTCAGCAGGGGCCATTAGGGGCGGGGAGCTGTTTTTT. Translating it yields CASSYSAGAIRGGELFF.

This clonotype showed up many times. CDR3 region: CASRIGTGNTEAFF. In DNA, the CDR3 is TGTGCCAGCCGAATTGGGACGGGGAACACTGAAGCTTTCTTT. The chain uses TRBV11-2 and TRBJ1-1, with a possible D match to TRBD1 (5 bases). The V gene lost 8 bases and the J gene lost 1 base, with 14 bases spanning the gap. The CDR3 extends over 14 amino acids. CDR1 is SGHAT, CDR2 FQNNGV, per germline.

This clonotype is a singleton in its sample. V is TRBV6-2 or TRBV6-3 and J is TRBJ2-7; 13 positions agree with TRBD2. The CDR3 is 16 amino acids. V lost 4 bases, J lost 6 bases, and 9 bases stayed unmatched. The germline gives CDR1 MNHEY, CDR2 SVGEGT. The CDR3 region has the DNA TGTGCCAGCAGTTCGGGACTAGCGGGGCCTTTTGGCGAGCAGTACTTC. Its translation: CASSSGLAGPFGEQYF.

V usage is TRBV4-1 and J usage is TRBJ1-3, with TRBD1 matching 9 bases. The germline CDR1 and CDR2 sequences are MGHRA and YSYEKL. CDR3 size: 15 residues. The V gene end was trimmed by 3 bases and the J gene end by 2 bases; junction bases not matched to a gene: 2. The CDR3: CASSHRQGAGNTIYF. The CDR3 DNA follows: TGCGCCAGCAGCCACCGACAGGGGGCTGGAAACACCATATATTTT.

The J gene is TRBJ1-1, the V gene TRBV6-2 or TRBV6-3; D is ambiguous. V shed 5 bases and J shed 12 bases, with 19 bases lying between them. CDR3 length: 13 residues. Germline V gene data show CDR1 as MNHEY and CDR2 as SVGEGT. CDR3: CASSHPGRQEPFF. The DNA of the CDR3 is TGTGCCAGCAGTCACCCGGGGAGGCAGGAACCTTTCTTT.

This clonotype has only a few counts. The chain combines TRBV12-3 or TRBV12-4 with TRBJ2-4; D ambiguous. This CDR3 has 14 amino acids. Between the trimmed V and J ends, which lost 6 bases and 2 bases, there was a span of 11 bases. The CDR3 nucleotides are TGTGCCAGCAGCGTTTTAGGCACCAAAAACATTCAGTACTTC. This codes for CASSVLGTKNIQYF.

This clonotype appeared many times. The J gene is TRBJ1-5, the V gene TRBV12-3 or TRBV12-4; D remains unclear. This CDR3 is built from 15 residues. V lost 3 bases to trimming and J lost 0 bases, with 9 bases between them. Here the CDR3 reads CASSFSGNSNQPQHF. The CDR3 bases are TGTGCCAGCAGTTTCTCGGGGAATAGCAATCAGCCCCAGCATTTT.

This clonotype was detected ten times or more. J is TRBJ2-2 and V is TRBV7-2; no reliable D call. The CDR3 consists of 13 residues. Looked up from germline, CDR1 is SGHTA and CDR2 is FQGNSA. Trimming took 5 bases from V and 6 from J, leaving 10 bases between them. DNA for the CDR3: TGTGCCAGCAGCCCTAGGCCCGCCGGGGAGCTGTTTTTT. Translating gives CASSPRPAGELFF.

There are many counts of this clonotype. The V and J genes are TRBV2 and TRBJ2-7, with TRBD1 as a possible D gene (5 bases). This CDR3 has 13 residues. The V end was cut by 4 bases, the J end by 0 bases, with 7 bases between. Looked up from germline, CDR1 is SNHLY and CDR2 is FYNNEI. The CDR3 region has the DNA TGTGCCAGCAGTGGACAGAGCTCCTACGAGCAGTACTTC. It is translated as CASSGQSSYEQYF.

This clonotype was found many times. The J gene is TRBJ2-2, the V gene TRBV12-3 or TRBV12-4; D call uncertain. The V and J ends lost 9 bases and 2 bases respectively, with 10 bases between them. This CDR3 has 13 residues. CDR3 loop: CASSQRNTGELFF. For the CDR3, the DNA is TGTGCCAGTTCACAGCGAAACACCGGGGAGCTGTTTTTT.

J is TRBJ1-1 and V is TRBV12-3 or TRBV12-4, with D tentatively TRBD1 (5 bases). This CDR3 is 13 amino acids long. V was cut by 2 bases and J by 8 bases, with 12 bases left in between. The CDR3 bases are TGTGCCAGCAGTTTAAGTTATTGGGGCGAAGCTTTCTTT. Translating it yields CASSLSYWGEAFF.

This rearrangement joins TRBV7-3 to TRBJ2-5; D possibly uses TRBD1 or TRBD2 (5 bases each). This CDR3 spans 14 amino acids. V was pared by 4 bases and J by 1 base, with 10 bases between. From germline, CDR1 is SGHTA and CDR2 FQGTGA. The DNA for the CDR3 is TGTGCCAGCAGCTCAACCGGGGCCCAAGAGACCCAGTACTTC. Its translation: CASSSTGAQETQYF.

For this clonotype: One end of the junction fails to match germline, which may point to a read error. The chain has TRBV6-1 and TRBJ1-2, with 8 bases identical to TRBD1. Germline assignment: CDR1 MNHNS and CDR2 SASEGT. The CDR3 loop spans 14 amino acids. CDR3 in amino acids: CASTRTGFSYGYRF. Written as DNA, the CDR3 is TGTGCCAGCACGAGGACAGGGTTTAGCTATGGCTACAGGTTC.

The chain uses TRBV28 and TRBJ2-7; 7 bases fit TRBD1. The V gene's germline CDR1 is MDHEN and CDR2 SYDVKM. The J segment lost 0 bases and the V segment lost 6 bases, leaving 11 bases of the junction unmatched. The CDR3 sequence is 16 residues long. This CDR3 is CASSQDIRGFSYEQYF. CDR3 in DNA: TGTGCCAGCAGCCAAGACATCAGGGGGTTCTCCTACGAGCAGTACTTC.